This TCR beta chain was retrieved from a study of blood T cell repertoires in COVID-19. Study at large: Both acute and convalescent COVID-19 samples were obtained from the United States, Italy and Spain.

Clinical history as reported by participants underpinned cohort assignment. Germline V lookup: CDR1 SGHRS, CDR2 YFSETQ. The CDR3 is 12 amino acids. V lost 5 bases and J 5 bases, leaving 11 bases between the germline ends. In the authors' workflow: Using reference gene primer amplification, nucleated cell counts were estimated. TCRdb's table, derived via immunoSEQ multiplex PCR, lists solely in-frame clones and lacks some. Clone size and the V and J calls come from that table; the DNA yielded D and trimming. The table lists 250,000 or so clones, about nine tenths of them singletons, with about 4% in the top ten.

What was sequenced was PBMCs or T cells enriched from blood (not recorded which). The clonotype comes from a woman in her 30s with acute COVID-19. The chain combines TRBV5-1 with TRBJ2-7; weak D call: TRBD1 (7 bases). The CDR3 region is CASSFRGDEQYF. Written as DNA, the CDR3 is TGCGCCAGCAGTTTCAGGGGGGACGAGCAGTACTTC.